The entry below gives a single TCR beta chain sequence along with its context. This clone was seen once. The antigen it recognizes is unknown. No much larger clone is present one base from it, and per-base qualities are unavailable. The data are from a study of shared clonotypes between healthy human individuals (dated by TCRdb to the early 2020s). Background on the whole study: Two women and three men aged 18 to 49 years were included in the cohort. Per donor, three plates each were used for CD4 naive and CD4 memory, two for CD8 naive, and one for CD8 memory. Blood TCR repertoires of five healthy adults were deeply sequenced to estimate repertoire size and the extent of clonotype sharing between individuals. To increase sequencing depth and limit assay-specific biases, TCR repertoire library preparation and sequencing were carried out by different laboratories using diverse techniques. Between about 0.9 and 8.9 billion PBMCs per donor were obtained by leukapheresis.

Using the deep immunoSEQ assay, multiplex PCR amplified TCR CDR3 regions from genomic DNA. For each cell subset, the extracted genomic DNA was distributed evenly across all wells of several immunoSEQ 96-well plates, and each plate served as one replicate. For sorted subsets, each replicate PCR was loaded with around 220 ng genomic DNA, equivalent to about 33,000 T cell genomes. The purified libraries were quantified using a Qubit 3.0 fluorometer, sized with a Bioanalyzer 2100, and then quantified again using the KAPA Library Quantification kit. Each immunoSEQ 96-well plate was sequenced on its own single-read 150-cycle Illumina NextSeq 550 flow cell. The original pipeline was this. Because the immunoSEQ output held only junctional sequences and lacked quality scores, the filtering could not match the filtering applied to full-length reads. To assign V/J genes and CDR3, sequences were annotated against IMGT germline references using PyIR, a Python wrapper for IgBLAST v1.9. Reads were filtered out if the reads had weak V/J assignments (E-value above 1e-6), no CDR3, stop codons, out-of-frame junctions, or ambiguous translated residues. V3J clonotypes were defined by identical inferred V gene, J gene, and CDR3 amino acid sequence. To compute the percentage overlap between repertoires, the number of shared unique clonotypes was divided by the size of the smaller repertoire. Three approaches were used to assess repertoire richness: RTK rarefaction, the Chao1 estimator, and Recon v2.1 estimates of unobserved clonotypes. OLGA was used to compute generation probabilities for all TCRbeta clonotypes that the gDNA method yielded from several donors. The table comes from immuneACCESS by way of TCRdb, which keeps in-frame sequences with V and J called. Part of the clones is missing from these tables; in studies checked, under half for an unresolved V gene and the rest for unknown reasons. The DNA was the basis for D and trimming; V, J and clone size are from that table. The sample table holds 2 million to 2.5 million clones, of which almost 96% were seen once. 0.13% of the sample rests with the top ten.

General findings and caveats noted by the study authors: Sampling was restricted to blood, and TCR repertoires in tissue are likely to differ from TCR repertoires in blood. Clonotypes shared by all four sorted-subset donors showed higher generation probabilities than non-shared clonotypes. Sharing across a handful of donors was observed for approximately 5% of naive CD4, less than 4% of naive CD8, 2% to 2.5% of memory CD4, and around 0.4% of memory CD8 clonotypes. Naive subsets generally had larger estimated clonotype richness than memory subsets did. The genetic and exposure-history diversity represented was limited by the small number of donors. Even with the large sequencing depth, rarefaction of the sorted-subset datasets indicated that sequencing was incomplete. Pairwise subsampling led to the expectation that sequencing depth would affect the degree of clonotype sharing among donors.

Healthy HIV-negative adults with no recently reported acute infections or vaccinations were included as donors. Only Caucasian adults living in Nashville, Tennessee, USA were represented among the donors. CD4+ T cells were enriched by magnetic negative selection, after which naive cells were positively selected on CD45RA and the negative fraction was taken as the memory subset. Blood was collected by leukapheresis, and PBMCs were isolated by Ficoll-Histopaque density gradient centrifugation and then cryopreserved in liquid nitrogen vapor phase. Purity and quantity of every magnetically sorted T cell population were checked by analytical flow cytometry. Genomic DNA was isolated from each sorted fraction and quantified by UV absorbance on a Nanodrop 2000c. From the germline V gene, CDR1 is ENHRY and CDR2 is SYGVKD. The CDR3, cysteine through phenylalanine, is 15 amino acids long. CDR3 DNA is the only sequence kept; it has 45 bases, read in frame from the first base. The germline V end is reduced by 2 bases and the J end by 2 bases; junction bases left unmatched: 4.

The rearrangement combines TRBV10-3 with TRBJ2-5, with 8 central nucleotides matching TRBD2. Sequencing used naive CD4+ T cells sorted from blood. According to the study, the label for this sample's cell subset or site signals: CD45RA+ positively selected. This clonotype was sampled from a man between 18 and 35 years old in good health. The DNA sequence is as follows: TGTGCCATCAGTGAGGAGCGGGGGAGGCAAGAGACCCAGTACTTC. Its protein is CAISEERGRQETQYF.